Included here is one T cell receptor (beta chain) sequence, with context. Rectal tissue came from one to two pinch biopsies taken at colonoscopy. This sample stems from a study of pediatric ulcerative colitis. Profiling relied on immunoSEQ multiplex PCR, and the TCRdb table lists in-frame clones only, not all of them. The data hold about 24,000 clones, with over 65% observed a single time. Between the trimmed V and J ends, which lost 1 base and 12 bases, there was a span of 7 bases. The germline CDR1 and CDR2 sequences are MGHRA and YSYEKL. This CDR3 has 11 amino acids. The chain recombines TRBV4-1 with TRBJ2-1, with D uncertain. The clonotype was recovered from a boy under 18 with severe ulcerative colitis. The material sequenced was gut tissue. The CDR3 DNA is TGCGCCAGCAGCCAAGCGGGTGGGCAGTTCTTC. It yields the protein CASSQAGGQFF.